These T cell receptor beta chains were read from a single sample in a study of CD8+ T cells in alopecia areata. The repertoire was sequenced with immunoSEQ multiplex PCR; TCRdb's copy has only in-frame clones and lacks some. The sample carries about 140,000 clones, about 88% recorded once. The starting material was CD8+ T cells sorted from blood, obtained at week 4, from a patient treated with tofacitinib. Source of these receptors: a human donor with alopecia areata. Each CDR3 is given with its conserved first and last residue. A D gene is named only where the DNA matches it firmly. Rows may omit the clone size; those that give it use once, few, many or a size class.

J gene: TRBJ2-3
clone size: NA
D gene: NA
V gene: TRBV19
CDR3 length: 16
CDR3 DNA: TGTGCCAGTAGTATAGGGGGACTCGATGTCACAGATACGCAGTATTTT
CDR3 protein: CASSIGGLDVTDTQYF

J gene: TRBJ2-7
clone size: NA
D gene: TRBD1
V gene: TRBV30
CDR3 length: 13
CDR3 DNA: TGTGCCTGGAGTCCGGGACAGCCCTACGAGCAGTACTTC
CDR3 protein: CAWSPGQPYEQYF

J gene: TRBJ2-1
clone size: NA
D gene: TRBD2
V gene: TRBV19
CDR3 length: 16
CDR3 DNA: TGTGCCAGTAGTATGGGACTAGCGGGAGACGGGGATGAGCAGTTCTTC
CDR3 protein: CASSMGLAGDGDEQFF

J gene: TRBJ1-2
clone size: NA
D gene: NA
V gene: TRBV27
CDR3 length: 12
CDR3 DNA: TGTGCCAGCAGTTTATCCGGGACGCCCTACACCTTC
CDR3 protein: CASSLSGTPYTF

J gene: TRBJ2-3
clone size: NA
D gene: NA
V gene: TRBV2
CDR3 length: 15
CDR3 DNA: TGTGCCAGCAGTGGCCGAACCTCTAGCACAGATACGCAGTATTTT
CDR3 protein: CASSGRTSSTDTQYF

J gene: TRBJ2-7
clone size: NA
D gene: NA
V gene: TRBV30
CDR3 length: 14
CDR3 DNA: TGTGCCTGGAGCTACGGGAGCGGCGCCTACGAGCAGTACTTC
CDR3 protein: CAWSYGSGAYEQYF

J gene: TRBJ2-7
clone size: NA
D gene: NA
V gene: TRBV7-8
CDR3 length: 13
CDR3 DNA: TGTGCCAGCAGCGCAGGATTCTCCTACGAGCAGTACTTC
CDR3 protein: CASSAGFSYEQYF

J gene: TRBJ1-2
clone size: NA
D gene: TRBD1
V gene: TRBV4-2
CDR3 length: 16
CDR3 DNA: TGTGCCAGCAGCCAACTGGCAGGGGGCCCCCCCTATGGCTACACCTTC
CDR3 protein: CASSQLAGGPPYGYTF

J gene: TRBJ2-3
clone size: medium-sized
D gene: NA
V gene: TRBV19
CDR3 length: 12
CDR3 DNA: TGTGCCAGTCATCAGGGTGCAGATACGCAGTATTTT
CDR3 protein: CASHQGADTQYF

J gene: TRBJ2-7
clone size: few
D gene: TRBD2
V gene: TRBV27
CDR3 length: 17
CDR3 DNA: TGTGCCAGCAGTTTATCAGGGGCGGGAGCGGGACTTTACGAGCAGTACTTC
CDR3 protein: CASSLSGAGAGLYEQYF

J gene: TRBJ2-1
clone size: NA
D gene: NA
V gene: TRBV29-1
CDR3 length: 13
CDR3 DNA: TGCAGCGTGGAGGGGGCTTCATTAAATGAGCAGTTCTTC
CDR3 protein: CSVEGASLNEQFF

J gene: TRBJ1-2
clone size: NA
D gene: NA
V gene: TRBV7-9
CDR3 length: 13
CDR3 DNA: TGTGCCAGCAGCTCCGGAGCCTTCGATGGCTACACCTTC
CDR3 protein: CASSSGAFDGYTF

J gene: TRBJ1-2
clone size: NA
D gene: NA
V gene: TRBV4-1
CDR3 length: 14
CDR3 DNA: TGCGCCAGCAGCCAAGATCCAGTTAACTATGGCTACACCTTC
CDR3 protein: CASSQDPVNYGYTF

J gene: TRBJ2-5
clone size: NA
D gene: NA
V gene: TRBV5-1
CDR3 length: 15
CDR3 DNA: TGCGCCAGCACTCCTCTCGCTAGCATCCAAGAGACCCAGTACTTC
CDR3 protein: CASTPLASIQETQYF

J gene: TRBJ2-1
clone size: few
D gene: TRBD2
V gene: TRBV19
CDR3 length: 15
CDR3 DNA: TGTGCCAGTAGTATTGCTAGCGGGAGTAGCAATGAGCAGTTCTTC
CDR3 protein: CASSIASGSSNEQFF

J gene: TRBJ1-5
clone size: NA
D gene: TRBD1
V gene: TRBV11-2
CDR3 length: 15
CDR3 DNA: TGTGCCAGCAGCCTCCTGACAGGGCCCAATCAGCCCCAGCATTTT
CDR3 protein: CASSLLTGPNQPQHF

J gene: TRBJ2-2
clone size: NA
D gene: TRBD2
V gene: TRBV27
CDR3 length: 16
CDR3 DNA: TGTGCCAGCAGTTTCGTAACGGGAGGGCCGGCCGGGGAGCTGTTTTTT
CDR3 protein: CASSFVTGGPAGELFF

J gene: TRBJ2-3
clone size: many
D gene: NA
V gene: TRBV9
CDR3 length: 15
CDR3 DNA: TGTGCCAGCACCCCCTCGGGGAGTTGGGCAGATACGCAGTATTTT
CDR3 protein: CASTPSGSWADTQYF

J gene: TRBJ2-7
clone size: NA
D gene: NA
V gene: TRBV29-1
CDR3 length: 13
CDR3 DNA: TGCAGCGTTGAAGGGGGGGCTGAGGACGAGCAGTACTTC
CDR3 protein: CSVEGGAEDEQYF

J gene: TRBJ2-1
clone size: NA
D gene: NA
V gene: TRBV6-5
CDR3 length: 13
CDR3 DNA: TGTGCCAGCACGGGTCAGGGGCCCAATGAGCAGTTCTTC
CDR3 protein: CASTGQGPNEQFF

J gene: TRBJ2-7
clone size: NA
D gene: TRBD1
V gene: TRBV6-5
CDR3 length: 15
CDR3 DNA: TGTGCCAGCAGTTACTCTGTGACAGGGGGGGCCGAGCAGTACTTC
CDR3 protein: CASSYSVTGGAEQYF

J gene: TRBJ1-1
clone size: once
D gene: NA
V gene: TRBV10-3
CDR3 length: 17
CDR3 DNA: TGTGCCATCAGTGGGGGGTCGGACAATGTAGGGGTCACTGAAGCTTTCTTT
CDR3 protein: CAISGGSDNVGVTEAFF